Below are 22 T cell receptor beta chains sequenced from a single sample in a study of blood T cell repertoires in COVID-19. Method: immunoSEQ multiplex PCR; TCRdb's copy keeps in-frame clones and lacks some. The sample consists of tens of thousands of clones, more than 90% of them appearing once. Specimen: peripheral blood. The source is a man in his 60s with acute or convalescent COVID-19.

The J gene is TRBJ2-7, the V gene TRBV7-2; no reliable D call. Germline loops: CDR1 SGHTA, CDR2 FQGNSA. The length of the CDR3 is 14 residues. Deletions cut 2 bases from V and 3 bases from J, with 11 bases between. The CDR3 region is CASSLLGLGYEQYF. CDR3 coding DNA: TGTGCCAGCAGCTTACTAGGCCTTGGCTACGAGCAGTACTTC.

The chain combines TRBV28 with TRBJ1-5; D is perhaps TRBD1 (6 bases). CDR3 length equals 16 residues. Trimming took 8 bases from V and 2 from J, leaving 19 bases between them. From germline, CDR1 is MDHEN and CDR2 SYDVKM. The CDR3 nucleotides are TGTGCCAGCCGGACAGTACGTCTTTTAGGCAATCAGCCCCAGCATTTT. This sequence encodes CASRTVRLLGNQPQHF.

J is TRBJ2-2 and V is TRBV18, with D possibly being TRBD1 (6 bases). The CDR3 has 15 amino acids. V lost 2 bases to trimming and J lost 6 bases, with 13 bases between them. CDR1 and CDR2 from the germline V gene are KGHSH and LQKENI. The CDR3 protein is CASSPGGYRAGELFF. As DNA, the CDR3 is TGTGCCAGCTCACCAGGTGGCTACAGGGCCGGGGAGCTGTTTTTT.

The chain recombines TRBV5-1 with TRBJ2-1; 8 bases map to TRBD2. CDR1 and CDR2 (germline): SGHRS, YFSETQ. J gave up 8 bases and V 3 bases, and 25 bases lay outside the gene matches. The CDR3 contains 20 residues. CDR3 region: CASSSTGLERHLARFDEQFF. Here the CDR3 DNA reads TGCGCCAGCAGCTCTACGGGACTAGAACGCCACCTGGCCAGGTTCGATGAGCAGTTCTTC.

The J gene is TRBJ2-5, the V gene TRBV7-9, with a weak D call TRBD2 (6 bases). Germline CDR1 reads SEHNR; CDR2 reads FQNEAQ (reference sequence). This CDR3 region has 14 residues. The germline V and J ends were trimmed by 0 bases and 3 bases, with 8 bases remaining between them. The CDR3 region is CASSLAGGKETQYF. CDR3 nucleotides: TGTGCCAGCAGCTTAGCGGGGGGAAAAGAGACCCAGTACTTC.

The chain uses TRBV7-3 and TRBJ2-1, with 7 bases fitting TRBD1. CDR1 is SGHTA and CDR2 is FQGTGA in the germline V gene. The V segment lost 5 bases and the J segment 8 bases; nucleotides outside the gene matches: 12. The CDR3 extends over 15 amino acids. In DNA form, the CDR3 reads TGTGCCAGCAGCACTCAGACAGGGTTAGTATATGAGCAGTTCTTC. This encodes CASSTQTGLVYEQFF.

The J gene is TRBJ1-2, the V gene TRBV12-3 or TRBV12-4; unclear D gene. The CDR3 is 12 residues long. Trimming stripped 7 bases from V and 2 bases from J, with 8 bases between. The CDR3 protein is CASTDTNYGYTF. The CDR3 DNA reads as TGTGCCAGCACCGACACCAACTATGGCTACACCTTC.

V is TRBV15 and J is TRBJ2-7; 8 bases match TRBD2. Germline V gives CDR1 LNHNV, CDR2 YYDKDF (reference sequence). The V and J ends lost 1 base and 7 bases, in that order; junction bases with no gene match: 9. CDR3 length: 15 residues. DNA for the CDR3: TGTGCCACCAGCAGAGTACTAGCGGCCGAGGGGGAGCAGTACTTC. It encodes CATSRVLAAEGEQYF.

The CDR3 bases are TGTGCCAGCAGCCAAACCGGGACAGGGGATCAGCCCCAGCATTTT. This sequence encodes CASSQTGTGDQPQHF. The chain is built from TRBV4-2 and TRBJ1-5; TRBD1 matches at 10 bases. Germline values: CDR1 LGHNA, CDR2 YNFKEQ. V gave up 2 bases and J gave up 5 bases; unmatched junction bases: 3. The length of the CDR3 is 15 residues.

The chain couples TRBV23-1 to TRBJ2-2; TRBD2 matches 8 bases. TRBV23-1 is annotated as an ORF whose role is uncertain. This CDR3 region has 18 residues. V trimming: 4 bases; J trimming: 0 bases; junction bases outside the gene matches: 10. The CDR3 nucleotides read TGCGCCAGCAGTCGCTTAAAGCGGGAGCAAACGAACACCGGGGAGCTGTTTTTT. It specifies CASSRLKREQTNTGELFF.

The chain uses TRBV11-3 and TRBJ2-2; 8 bases align to TRBD1. V was pared by 4 bases and J by 3 bases, with 7 bases of the junction left unmatched. Germline CDR1 is SGHNT and CDR2 is YENEEA. This CDR3 region has 16 residues. The CDR3 nucleotides are TGTGCCAGCAGCTCAAGTCAGGGGGCGGACACCGGGGAGCTGTTTTTT. It translates to CASSSSQGADTGELFF.

This clone came up a few times. This rearrangement joins TRBV6-6 to TRBJ1-5; D is unresolved. Germline V gene lookup returns CDR1 MNHNY and CDR2 SVGAGI (reference sequence). The CDR3 runs to 15 residues. Between the trimmed V and J ends, which lost 2 bases and 3 bases, there was a span of 11 bases. This CDR3 is CASSYPKESNQPQHF. The CDR3 DNA follows: TGTGCCAGCAGTTACCCTAAAGAGTCCAATCAGCCCCAGCATTTT.

The chain is built from TRBV5-1 and TRBJ2-3, with 14 bases aligning to TRBD2. V gave up 4 bases and J gave up 3 bases; unmatched junction bases: 7. The CDR3 has 17 amino acids. Germline-derived CDR1 and CDR2 are SGHRS and YFSETQ. Here the CDR3 DNA reads TGCGCCAGCAGCCCGGGGACTAGCGGGAGAGGAACAGATACGCAGTATTTT. It is translated as CASSPGTSGRGTDTQYF.

The chain carries TRBV6-2 or TRBV6-3 and TRBJ1-2, with 8 positions matching TRBD1. The germline gives CDR1 MNHEY, CDR2 SVGEGT. The CDR3 runs 13 residues. J lost 5 bases, V lost 5 bases, and 4 bases had no gene match. For the CDR3, the DNA is TGTGCCAGCAGTCGACAGGGGAAGTATGGCTACACCTTC. Translation: CASSRQGKYGYTF.

The chain recombines TRBV29-1 with TRBJ2-1; 14 bases align to TRBD2. CDR1 and CDR2 from the germline V gene are SQVTM and ANQGSEA. This CDR3 has 12 amino acids. V was clipped by 7 bases and J by 14 bases; unmatched bases: 7. In nucleotides, the CDR3 is TGCAGCGCGGGGACTAGCGGGAGTCGGGAGTTCTTC. Translating gives CSAGTSGSREFF.

The chain carries TRBV27 and TRBJ1-5; D is ambiguous. The V end was cut by 2 bases, the J end by 1 base, with 6 bases between. Germline lookup yields CDR1 MNHEY and CDR2 SMNVEV (reference sequence). CDR3 length: 14 amino acids. Here the CDR3 DNA reads TGTGCCAGCAGTTTAGCAGGCAGCAATCAGCCCCAGCATTTT. Translating gives CASSLAGSNQPQHF.

The chain recombines TRBV28 with TRBJ1-5; 8 nucleotides line up with TRBD1. CDR1 is MDHEN and CDR2 is SYDVKM in the germline V gene. V was pared by 5 bases and J by 1 base, with 13 bases of the junction left unmatched. The CDR3 totals 18 residues. The CDR3 region is CASSPGKGGDRSNQPQHF. In DNA, the CDR3 is TGTGCCAGCAGTCCCGGAAAAGGAGGGGACAGGAGCAATCAGCCCCAGCATTTT.

The chain recombines TRBV28 with TRBJ2-2, with TRBD1 matching over 12 bases. Germline V gene data show CDR1 as MDHEN and CDR2 as SYDVKM. CDR3 size: 16 residues. V was clipped by 5 bases and J by 9 bases; unmatched bases: 10. The CDR3 sequence is CASSNWDRGRLRELFF. CDR3 coding DNA: TGTGCCAGCAGTAATTGGGACAGGGGGCGCCTCAGGGAGCTGTTTTTT.

The chain has TRBV10-3 and TRBJ1-5, with TRBD1 matching 10 bases. Germline CDR1 ENHRY, CDR2 SYGVKD. Losses at the gene ends were 10 bases for V and 11 bases for J; bases not matched to a gene: 11. This CDR3 comprises 13 residues. The CDR3 region has the DNA TGTGCCAGCGACCCGGGACAGGGGAGGGCCCAGCATTTT. Translated: CASDPGQGRAQHF.

CDR3 DNA sequence: TGCGCCAGCAGTCAAACCCGGGGACAGGGGGCGCCTGGGGCCAACGTCCTGACTTTC. It codes for CASSQTRGQGAPGANVLTF. V and J are TRBV23-1 and TRBJ2-6, with TRBD1 matching 12 bases. TRBV23-1 is an ORF; its function is uncertain. The CDR3 is made up of 19 amino acids. J was trimmed by 2 bases and V by 2 bases; bases with no gene match: 7.

The V and J genes are TRBV5-5 and TRBJ2-1, with a weak D call TRBD1 (6 bases). Germline lookup yields CDR1 SGHKS and CDR2 YYEKEE (reference sequence). This CDR3 spans 16 amino acids. V was pared by 3 bases and J by 5 bases, with 18 bases between. The CDR3 loop is CASSSSNFGGHNEQFF. The CDR3 nucleotides read TGTGCCAGCAGCTCCTCAAACTTTGGGGGCCACAATGAGCAGTTCTTC.

The CDR3 sequence: CASSRQVGGYTF. DNA for the CDR3: TGTGCCAGCAGTCGACAGGTGGGGGGCTACACCTTC. V and J are TRBV28 and TRBJ1-2; maybe TRBD1 (6 bases). Germline V CDR1 and CDR2: MDHEN, SYDVKM. V lost 5 bases to trimming and J lost 8 bases, with 12 bases between them. CDR3 length equals 12 residues.